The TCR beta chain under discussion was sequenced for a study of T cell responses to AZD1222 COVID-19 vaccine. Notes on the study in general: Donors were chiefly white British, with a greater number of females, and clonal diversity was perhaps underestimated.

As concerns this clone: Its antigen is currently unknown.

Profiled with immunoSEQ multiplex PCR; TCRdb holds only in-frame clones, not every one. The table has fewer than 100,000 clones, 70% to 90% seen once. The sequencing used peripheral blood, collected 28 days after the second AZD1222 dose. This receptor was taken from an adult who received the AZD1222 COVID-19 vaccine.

Here the CDR3 reads CASSPANTEAFF. As DNA, the CDR3 is TGTGCCAGCAGCCCAGCGAACACTGAAGCTTTCTTT. The chain couples TRBV3-1 (or the pseudogene TRBV3-2) to TRBJ1-1; D is undetermined. Germline V gene data show CDR1 as LGHDT and CDR2 as YNNKEL (reference sequence). The V end lost 4 bases, the J end lost 1 base, and 4 bases lay between the germline ends. CDR3 length: 12 residues.